This T cell receptor (beta chain) derives from a study of blood T cell repertoires in COVID-19. Study context: Italy, Spain and the United States were the sources of the convalescent and acute COVID-19 samples.

Ages ranged from about 18 to 89 years, with residence in fewer than 25 US areas. The table came from immunoSEQ multiplex PCR; TCRdb's copy has only in-frame clones and leaves some out. The table shows about 180,000 clones, with 85% to 90% occurring only once. The CDR3 consists of 14 residues. V was pared by 3 bases and J by 7 bases, with 8 bases of the junction left unmatched. Germline loops: CDR1 SGHNT, CDR2 YYREEE (reference sequence). The chain has TRBV5-4 and TRBJ1-2; 8 nucleotides align to TRBD1. The origin of this receptor is a woman aged 40 to 50 with acute COVID-19. Sequencing used PBMCs or T cells enriched from blood (not recorded which). The chain's CDR3 is CASSYGTGDGGYTF. CDR3 DNA sequence: TGTGCCAGCAGCTACGGGACAGGTGATGGTGGCTACACCTTC.